The 9 T cell receptor beta chains listed next were all sequenced from one sample in a study of blood T cells in healthy people across ages. A second about 6 to 12 cycle PCR used barcoded and J-beta primers. MiXCR was run by TCRdb on the 5' RACE reads, yielding one entry per CDR3 protein. Among 750,000 to 950,000 distinct CDR3 sequences listed, 25% to 35% were seen once. This sample was shared with a second study, whose subject was T cells of mothers and their children.

The sample taken for sequencing was blood. The source of these receptors is a woman aged 35 to 49 in good health.

This rearrangement joins TRBV3-1 to TRBJ1-2; D perhaps matches TRBD1 (5 bases). This CDR3 has 15 amino acids. Germline CDR1 is LGHDT and CDR2 is YNNKEL (reference sequence). The germline V and J ends were trimmed by 0 bases and 4 bases, with 12 bases remaining between them. The CDR3 loop reads CASSQEASGGYGYTF. Written as DNA, the CDR3 is TGTGCCAGCAGCCAAGAAGCGAGTGGGGGCTATGGCTACACCTTC.

This chain connects TRBV9 to TRBJ1-2; perhaps TRBD1 as D (5 bases). Germline CDR1 is SGDLS and CDR2 is YYNGEE. V lost 0 bases and J 4 bases, leaving 10 bases between the germline ends. The CDR3 runs 14 residues. The CDR3, as DNA: TGTGCCAGCAGCGTAGACCCAGGGCCCTATGGCTACACCTTC. Its translation is CASSVDPGPYGYTF.

The chain is built from TRBV3-1 and TRBJ2-6; maybe TRBD1 (6 bases). This CDR3 region has 17 residues. Trimming removed 4 bases at V and 0 bases at J, with 13 bases between. Per the germline V gene, CDR1 is LGHDT and CDR2 is YNNKEL (reference sequence). The CDR3 is CASSPPGTRSGANVLTF. CDR3 coding DNA: TGTGCCAGCAGCCCACCAGGGACACGCTCTGGGGCCAACGTCCTGACTTTC.

The chain joins TRBV12-3 or TRBV12-4 to TRBJ1-4; D is undetermined. The V and J ends lost 3 bases and 0 bases respectively, with 11 bases between them. This CDR3 contains 16 residues. CDR3 residues: CASSFGQSATNEKLFF. The DNA for the CDR3 is TGTGCCAGCAGTTTTGGTCAGTCTGCAACTAATGAAAAACTGTTTTTT.

V is TRBV7-3 and J is TRBJ2-6; D not resolved. Germline CDR1 and CDR2: SGHTA and FQGTGA. V gave up 2 bases and J gave up 0 bases, with 11 bases separating them. This CDR3 is 17 amino acids long. CDR3 sequence (DNA): TGTGCCAGCAGCTTAGCGGCAGGTTTCTCTGGGGCCAACGTCCTGACTTTC. Its protein is CASSLAAGFSGANVLTF.

This CDR3 is CASSPPGTGMNTEAFF. Here the CDR3 DNA reads TGTGCCAGCAGCCCTCCCGGGACAGGCATGAACACTGAAGCTTTCTTT. The genes are TRBV7-9 and TRBJ1-1; 8 bases agree with TRBD1. The CDR3 is made up of 16 amino acids. Germline V gives CDR1 SEHNR, CDR2 FQNEAQ (reference sequence). The junction had 8 bases not matched to a gene; V was cut back by 5 bases and J by 0 bases.

This clonotype was observed a few times. The chain couples TRBV27 to TRBJ1-5; D call uncertain. This CDR3 is 15 amino acids long. Germline V lookup: CDR1 MNHEY, CDR2 SMNVEV (reference sequence). V lost 1 base and J lost 0, with 7 bases in between. Here the CDR3 reads CASSLYSYSNQPQHF. DNA for the CDR3: TGTGCCAGCAGTTTATACAGTTATAGCAATCAGCCCCAGCATTTT.

At least ten counts were recorded for this clonotype. The V and J genes are TRBV6-6 and TRBJ2-7; 11 bases map to TRBD2. CDR3 size: 14 residues. Germline values: CDR1 MNHNY, CDR2 SVGAGI (reference sequence). J was trimmed by 2 bases and V by 6 bases; bases with no gene match: 3. In nucleotides, the CDR3 is TGTGCCAGCAGCCCTAGCGGGGGGACCTACGAGCAGTACTTC. It codes for CASSPSGGTYEQYF.

This clonotype was counted between two and nine times. The rearrangement links TRBV6-1 to TRBJ2-3; 10 nucleotides match TRBD1. CDR3 length equals 15 residues. CDR1 is MNHNS and CDR2 is SASEGT in the germline V gene. The junction had 3 bases not matched to a gene; V was cut back by 3 bases and J by 3 bases. CDR3 sequence: CASSDDRGRTDTQYF. CDR3 bases: TGTGCCAGCAGTGATGACAGGGGGCGAACAGATACGCAGTATTTT.